This T cell receptor beta chain originates from a study of neurological immune-mediated disorders. Study at large: Multiple sclerosis patients (n of about 34) included 31 with relapsing-remitting and 3 with secondary progressive disease.

TCRdb re-called the 5' RACE reads through MiXCR, storing one row per CDR3 protein. The profile covers fewer than 45,000 distinct CDR3 sequences, with around 2.5% appearing a single time and more than 10% taken by the ten largest. In this sample, this clonotype turned up many times. Its specificity is unknown. Overall study findings and caveats: For the multiple sclerosis repertoire cluster, no association with any clinical or MRI feature was found. On phylogenetic grouping, the repertoires of 18 of 34 multiple sclerosis patients fell within one related-CDR3 cluster, constituting a possible signature.

This CDR3 contains 16 residues. Trimming cost V 6 bases and J 0 bases; bases outside gene matches: 12. Germline lookup yields CDR1 DFQATT and CDR2 SNEGSKA (reference sequence). This TCR came from a man aged 30 to 39 with multiple sclerosis. Source material: PBMCs. V usage is TRBV20-1 and J usage is TRBJ2-5; TRBD2 agrees at 8 bases. The CDR3 nucleotides are TGCAGTGCCACGAGGGGGATAGCGGGGTACCAAGAGACCCAGTACTTC. Residues: CSATRGIAGYQETQYF.